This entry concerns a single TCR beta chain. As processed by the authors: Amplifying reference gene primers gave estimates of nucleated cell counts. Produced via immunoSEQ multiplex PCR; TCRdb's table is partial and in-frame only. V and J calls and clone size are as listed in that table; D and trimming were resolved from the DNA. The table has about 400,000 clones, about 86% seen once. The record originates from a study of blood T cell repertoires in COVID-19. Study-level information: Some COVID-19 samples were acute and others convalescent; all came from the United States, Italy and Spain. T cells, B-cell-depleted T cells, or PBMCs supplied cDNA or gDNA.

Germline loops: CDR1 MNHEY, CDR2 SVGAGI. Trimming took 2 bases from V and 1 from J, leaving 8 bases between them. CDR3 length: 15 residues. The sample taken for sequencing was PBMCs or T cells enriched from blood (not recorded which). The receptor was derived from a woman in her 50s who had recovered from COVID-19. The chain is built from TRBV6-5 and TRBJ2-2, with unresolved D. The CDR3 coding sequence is TGTGCCAGCAGTTACGAACCAGGGAACACCGGGGAGCTGTTTTTT. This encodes CASSYEPGNTGELFF.